The 31 T cell receptor beta chains below all came from one sample that was sequenced in a study of T-cell reconstitution after alpha-beta-depleted transplantation in children. Unique molecular identifiers tagged the TCRbeta library. MiXCR, applied by TCRdb to the PCR reads, yields one record per CDR3 protein. Among approximately 150,000 distinct CDR3 sequences listed, 8.8% were seen once. The sequencing here drew on PBMCs, mostly from graft donor cells, taken 180 days after TCRalphabeta/CD19-depleted stem cell transplant. The receptors were sampled from a female patient between 2 and 15 years old who had a stem cell transplant for congenital amegakaryocytic thrombocytopenia, so the T cells may come from the graft donor.

This clonotype showed up just a few times. J is TRBJ2-5 and V is TRBV25-1; possibly TRBD2 for D (6 bases). Trimming took off 2 bases at V and 5 bases at J, with 12 bases between the two ends. CDR3 length: 14 residues. Germline V gene lookup returns CDR1 MGHDK and CDR2 SYGVNS. The CDR3, as DNA: TGTGCCAGCAGTGAAGGAGGGCGCTGGGAGACCCAGTACTTC. It is translated as CASSEGGRWETQYF.

The rearrangement joins TRBV4-1 to TRBJ2-1; 8 bases fit TRBD2. J gave up 5 bases and V 1 base, and 7 bases lay outside the gene matches. Germline loops: CDR1 MGHRA, CDR2 YSYEKL. CDR3 length equals 16 residues. CDR3 loop: CASSQVPGTSNNEQFF. In nucleotides, the CDR3 is TGCGCCAGCAGCCAAGTCCCTGGGACTAGTAACAATGAGCAGTTCTTC.

This clonotype was counted ten times or more. The rearrangement uses TRBV29-1 and TRBJ2-3; 7 bases map to TRBD2. The CDR3 covers 14 residues. Germline CDR1 is SQVTM and CDR2 is ANQGSEA. Trimming removed 5 bases from V and 5 bases from J; junction bases left unmatched: 10. The CDR3 nucleotides are TGCAGCGTTTCCCCGGGACTAAAGATAGATACGCAGTATTTT. It is translated as CSVSPGLKIDTQYF.

In its sample, this clonotype was seen many times. The chain employs TRBV28 and TRBJ1-4; the D gene is possibly TRBD1 (5 bases). The CDR3 consists of 16 residues. CDR1 MDHEN and CDR2 SYDVKM come from the germline V gene. V lost 1 base to trimming and J lost 2 bases, with 11 bases between them. CDR3 DNA sequence: TGTGCCAGCAGTTTATTCAGGGAGGTGACTAATGAAAAACTGTTTTTT. Protein: CASSLFREVTNEKLFF.

For this clonotype: With a much larger clone just one base away, this may be a read error. This chain uses TRBV20-1 with TRBJ2-1; D unclear. Per the germline V gene, CDR1 is DFQATT and CDR2 is SNEGSKA (reference sequence). This CDR3 is 10 amino acids long. CDR3 amino acids: CSASNNELFF. As DNA, the CDR3 is TGCAGTGCTAGTAACAATGAGCTGTTCTTC.

This clonotype was detected ten times or more. This chain connects TRBV5-1 to TRBJ2-1; 8 bases are shared with TRBD2. This CDR3 is built from 14 residues. The germline CDR1 and CDR2 sequences are SGHRS and YFSETQ. The junction had 5 bases not matched to a gene; V was cut back by 4 bases and J by 5 bases. The CDR3 loop reads CASSTRLANNEQFF. The CDR3 region has the DNA TGCGCCAGCAGCACCCGACTAGCGAACAATGAGCAGTTCTTC.

This clonotype has just a few counts. A read error is possible here, since a much larger clone lies one base away. The chain combines TRBV24-1 with TRBJ2-6, with D possibly being TRBD1 (5 bases). This CDR3 has 15 residues. Germline loops: CDR1 KGHDR, CDR2 SFDVKD. DNA of the CDR3: TGTGCCACCAGTTCAGGGTACCCTGGGGCCAACGGCCTGACTTTC. As protein: CATSSGYPGANGLTF.

This clonotype was counted at least ten times. The V and J genes are TRBV5-1 and TRBJ2-3; no reliable D call. Germline V gives CDR1 SGHRS, CDR2 YFSETQ. Trimming pared 4 bases from V and 1 base from J, leaving 10 bases between. The CDR3 extends over 14 amino acids. Here the CDR3 DNA reads TGCGCCAGCAGCCTCTACGCTGGCACAGATACGCAGTATTTT. This translates into CASSLYAGTDTQYF.

This clonotype has a handful of counts. The V gene is TRBV2, the J gene TRBJ2-3; TRBD2 matches 11 bases. Germline V lookup: CDR1 SNHLY, CDR2 FYNNEI. The V and J ends lost 5 bases and 1 base, in that order; junction bases with no gene match: 23. This CDR3 comprises 22 residues. The CDR3 DNA sequence: TGTGCCAGCAGTCAACTAGCGGGAGCCACGCCCGACGATATCGCCCGCACAGATACGCAGTATTTT. Its protein product is CASSQLAGATPDDIARTDTQYF.

The chain has TRBV6-1 and TRBJ1-5, with a weak D call TRBD1 (5 bases). V lost 6 bases and J lost 0, with 9 bases in between. The CDR3 length is 14 residues. Germline V gives CDR1 MNHNS, CDR2 SASEGT. The CDR3 bases are TGTGCCAGCAGCTTGACAGATAGCAATCAGCCCCAGCATTTT. It yields the protein CASSLTDSNQPQHF.

Comments on this clonotype: The CDR3 end shows no conserved phenylalanine or tryptophan, and so a read error is likely. The chain employs TRBV7-9 and TRBJ1-3; no clear D gene. Between the trimmed V and J ends, which lost 10 bases and 4 bases, there was a span of 17 bases. The CDR3 has 14 amino acids. Germline V lookup: CDR1 SEHNR, CDR2 FQNEAQ (reference sequence). As DNA, the CDR3 is TGTGCCACCCTACAGCCCCCGGGGGGAAACACCATATATTTG. Its protein product is CATLQPPGGNTIYL.

This clonotype was found many times. The genes are TRBV11-2 and TRBJ1-6; D is ambiguous. Trimming cost V 3 bases and J 8 bases, with 11 bases left between them. Per germline, CDR1 SGHAT and CDR2 FQNNGV. This CDR3 region has 14 residues. CDR3 in DNA: TGTGCCAGCAGCTTGACACAGCCTGATTCACCCCTCCACTTT. As protein: CASSLTQPDSPLHF. The whole variable domain, filled in from reference TRBV11-2 and TRBJ1-6, reads EAGVAQSPRYKIIEKRQSVAFWCNPISGHATLYWYQQILGQGPKLLIQFQNNGVVDDSQLPKDRFSAERLKGVDSTLKIQPAKLEDSAVYLCASSLTQPDSPLHFGNGTRLTVT.

This clonotype was observed a handful of times. V is TRBV20-1 and J is TRBJ2-1; D may be TRBD2 (7 bases). The CDR3 sequence is 20 residues long. Germline CDR1 is DFQATT and CDR2 is SNEGSKA (reference sequence). V lost 1 base and J lost 3, with 28 bases in between. CDR3 nucleotides: TGCAGTGCTAGAGGGGGGGGCAGGGAAGATCCTTGGGTCCTCTACAATGAGCAGTTCTTC. Translating gives CSARGGGREDPWVLYNEQFF.

This clonotype was recorded at least ten times. This chain connects TRBV6-5 to TRBJ2-3; D is undetermined. CDR1 MNHEY and CDR2 SVGAGI come from the germline V gene. V gave up 0 bases and J gave up 0 bases, with 7 bases separating them. There are 15 residues in the CDR3. The CDR3 spells CASSYSIPSTDTQYF. The CDR3 DNA reads as TGTGCCAGCAGTTACTCCATCCCTAGCACAGATACGCAGTATTTT.

This clonotype was seen more than once but under ten times. Here the CDR3 DNA reads TGCGCCAGCAGCTTTTCGGGACTAGGAGAGACCCAGTACTTC. Translating gives CASSFSGLGETQYF. The chain links TRBV5-1 to TRBJ2-5, with 8 bases that match TRBD2. The CDR3 runs to 14 residues. Germline assignment: CDR1 SGHRS and CDR2 YFSETQ. After removal of 2 bases from V and 4 bases from J, the junction contained 4 bases not matched to a gene.

This clonotype was observed a few times. This chain links TRBV7-3 with TRBJ2-5; D may be TRBD2 (6 bases). Germline values: CDR1 SGHTA, CDR2 FQGTGA. The CDR3 totals 14 residues. V was clipped by 5 bases and J by 4 bases, with 14 bases between them. The CDR3 is CASSRSAGSETQYF. Written as DNA, the CDR3 is TGTGCCAGCAGCCGCTCTGCGGGGTCAGAGACCCAGTACTTC.

This rearrangement joins TRBV4-2 to TRBJ1-6; D gene unclear. The V end was cut by 0 bases, the J end by 9 bases, with 6 bases between. Germline CDR1 LGHNA, CDR2 YNFKEQ. The CDR3 has 13 residues. CDR3 DNA sequence: TGTGCCAGCAGCCAAGACCAAATTTCACCCCTCCACTTT. This codes for CASSQDQISPLHF.

In its sample, this clonotype was seen a few times. V and J are TRBV28 and TRBJ2-7; D may match TRBD1 or TRBD2 (5 bases each). Trimming took off 5 bases at V and 0 bases at J, with 14 bases between the two ends. The germline V gene encodes CDR1 MDHEN and CDR2 SYDVKM. This CDR3 spans 15 amino acids. The CDR3 protein is CASSPSGTYSYEQYF. The CDR3 DNA sequence: TGTGCCAGCAGTCCCTCCGGGACGTACTCCTACGAGCAGTACTTC.

This clonotype has a count of ten or more. The rearrangement uses TRBV18 and TRBJ1-2; TRBD1 aligns across 7 bases. The CDR3 covers 13 residues. Germline CDR1 KGHSH, CDR2 LQKENI. J lost 9 bases, V lost 5 bases, and 9 bases had no gene match. CDR3 in DNA: TGTGCCAGCTCAGCCGGACAGGCACAACGCTACACCTTC. Its translation: CASSAGQAQRYTF.

In DNA form, the CDR3 reads TGTGCCAGCAGCTCCGCCCCCGGCCGCAATGAGCAGTTCTTC. Its protein is CASSSAPGRNEQFF. The chain joins TRBV5-4 to TRBJ2-1, with D hard to call. Germline V gene lookup returns CDR1 SGHNT and CDR2 YYREEE (reference sequence). The CDR3 consists of 14 residues. Trimming took 3 bases from V and 6 from J, leaving 13 bases between them.

This clonotype was picked up a small number of times. The chain has TRBV6-2 or TRBV6-3 and TRBJ2-7, with 9 bases lining up with TRBD2. The CDR3 consists of 17 residues. The V and J ends lost 1 base and 2 bases, in that order; junction bases with no gene match: 9. Germline V gene data show CDR1 as MNHEY and CDR2 as SVGEGT. The CDR3 sequence: CASSYLRVAGEAYEQYF. The DNA for the CDR3 is TGTGCCAGCAGTTACTTACGAGTAGCGGGAGAGGCCTACGAGCAGTACTTC.

This clonotype has at least ten counts. This chain uses TRBV5-1 with TRBJ2-1; 7 bases are shared with TRBD2. Germline V gene lookup returns CDR1 SGHRS and CDR2 YFSETQ. This CDR3 is 14 amino acids long. With V trimmed by 4 bases and J by 8 bases, 9 bases remained unmatched. The CDR3 spells CASSLTSAADEQFF. CDR3 nucleotide sequence: TGCGCCAGCAGCCTCACTAGCGCGGCTGATGAGCAGTTCTTC.

This clonotype occurred many times. The chain carries TRBV19 and TRBJ2-7; 7 bases line up with TRBD1. The V segment lost 3 bases and the J segment 0 bases; nucleotides outside the gene matches: 8. Per germline, CDR1 LNHDA and CDR2 SQIVND (reference sequence). The CDR3 extends over 16 amino acids. CDR3 protein: CASSIAGTVSSYEQYF. CDR3 bases: TGTGCCAGTAGTATCGCCGGGACAGTGAGCTCCTACGAGCAGTACTTC.

This clonotype was counted ten times or more. V usage is TRBV7-9 and J usage is TRBJ2-5; D possibly corresponds to TRBD2 (7 bases). V gave up 5 bases and J gave up 0 bases, with 22 bases separating them. Germline lookup yields CDR1 SEHNR and CDR2 FQNEAQ (reference sequence). The CDR3 consists of 18 residues. Here the CDR3 reads CASSPRGGRPVYQETQYF. CDR3 nucleotide sequence: TGTGCCAGCAGCCCGAGGGGGGGGCGCCCCGTTTACCAAGAGACCCAGTACTTC.

This clonotype was seen ten or more times. V and J are TRBV20-1 and TRBJ1-5; D not certain. V dropped 1 base and J dropped 5 bases, with 9 bases sitting between them. CDR1 and CDR2 (germline): DFQATT, SNEGSKA (reference sequence). The length of the CDR3 is 13 residues. The chain's CDR3 is CSARVVRDQPQHF. CDR3 nucleotide sequence: TGCAGTGCTAGAGTGGTTCGGGATCAGCCCCAGCATTTT.

This clonotype has a count of ten or more. The J gene is TRBJ2-2, the V gene TRBV20-1; 10 nucleotides match TRBD2. J was trimmed by 3 bases and V by 3 bases; bases with no gene match: 10. CDR1 is DFQATT and CDR2 is SNEGSKA in the germline V gene (reference sequence). The CDR3 has 17 residues. CDR3 nucleotide sequence: TGCAGTGCTAGGGCTTTAGGACTAGCGGACTACACCGGGGAGCTGTTTTTT. Translated, it gives CSARALGLADYTGELFF.

This clonotype was observed at least ten times. The V call is TRBV28, the J call TRBJ2-3; 14 positions match TRBD2. The junction had 7 bases not matched to a gene; V was cut back by 2 bases and J by 3 bases. The germline gives CDR1 MDHEN, CDR2 SYDVKM. The CDR3 length is 18 residues. The CDR3 DNA sequence: TGTGCCAGCAGTTTACGGACTAGCGGGGGGCTCTTTACAGATACGCAGTATTTT. Translation gives CASSLRTSGGLFTDTQYF.

The J gene is TRBJ1-3, the V gene TRBV3-1; D is undetermined. The V gene's germline CDR1 is LGHDT and CDR2 YNNKEL (reference sequence). Trimming took 1 base from V and 0 from J, leaving 7 bases between them. The length of the CDR3 is 15 residues. CDR3 residues: CASSQASPSGNTIYF. The DNA for the CDR3 is TGTGCCAGCAGCCAAGCGTCCCCCTCTGGAAACACCATATATTTT.

This clonotype was counted at least ten times. The chain combines TRBV20-1 with TRBJ2-5, with 12 bases identical to TRBD2. V was clipped by 3 bases and J by 5 bases; unmatched bases: 10. CDR1 is DFQATT, CDR2 SNEGSKA, per germline (reference sequence). The CDR3 loop spans 16 amino acids. CDR3 bases: TGCAGTGCTAGGTTTGCTAGCGGGAGGGCCCTGGAGACCCAGTACTTC. Its protein is CSARFASGRALETQYF.

This clonotype was recorded many times. This rearrangement joins TRBV7-8 to TRBJ2-3; TRBD1 might be the D (5 bases). Germline loops: CDR1 SGHVS, CDR2 FQNEAQ. CDR3 length equals 14 residues. Between the trimmed V and J ends, which lost 0 bases and 6 bases, there was a span of 10 bases. The CDR3 here is CASSLAPGLDTQYF. Written as DNA, the CDR3 is TGTGCCAGCAGCTTAGCTCCAGGGTTGGATACGCAGTATTTT. The variable domain in full, with the rest retrieved from reference TRBV7-8 and TRBJ2-3, is GAGVSQSPRYKVAKRGQDVALRCDPISGHVSLFWYQQALGQGPEFLTYFQNEAQLDKSGLPSDRFFAERPEGSVSTLKIQRTQQEDSAVYLCASSLAPGLDTQYFGPGTRLTVL.

This clonotype was seen repeatedly, ten times or more. V and J are TRBV11-3 and TRBJ2-3; D gene uncertain. Trimming took 4 bases from V and 2 from J, leaving 7 bases between them. Germline V gene data show CDR1 as SGHNT and CDR2 as YENEEA. The CDR3 extends over 13 amino acids. The CDR3 loop reads CASSSRFTDTQYF. Here the CDR3 DNA reads TGTGCCAGCAGCTCCCGATTCACAGATACGCAGTATTTT.